One sample yielded the 27 T cell receptor beta chains listed below, sequenced in a study of human T cells and chemical hapten exposure. Sample time point: pre-sensitization, week 0. As for treatment: therapeutic diphenylcyclopropenone sensitization with weekly scalp DPC. Each CDR3 protein is one row after TCRdb ran MiXCR on the RACE reads. The sample lists over 300,000 distinct CDR3 sequences, 4.5% to 5.5% occurring once. This material consisted of whole blood, taken in connection with sensitization to the hapten diphenylcyclopropenone (DPC). These receptors were collected from a woman between 50 and 59 years old with alopecia areata. Some clones in this sample may be carry-over from other donors' samples.

This clonotype was seen more than once but under ten times. The chain is built from TRBV7-9 and TRBJ1-2, with D perhaps matching TRBD1 (6 bases). Deletions cut 7 bases from V and 0 bases from J, with 15 bases between. The germline CDR1 and CDR2 sequences are SEHNR and FQNEAQ (reference sequence). The CDR3 has 15 residues. For the CDR3, the DNA is TGTGCCAGCACCTCCACAGGGAGAACTAACTATGGCTACACCTTC. This codes for CASTSTGRTNYGYTF.

Many counts were recorded for this clonotype. The V call is TRBV18, the J call TRBJ1-5; D is uncertain. The CDR3 consists of 13 residues. Deletions cut 6 bases from V and 0 bases from J, with 6 bases between. Germline V gene data show CDR1 as KGHSH and CDR2 as LQKENI. CDR3 nucleotide sequence: TGTGCCAGCTCCGACAATAGCAATCAGCCCCAGCATTTT. Its translation: CASSDNSNQPQHF. Full variable domain (outside the CDR3, taken from reference TRBV18 and TRBJ1-5): NAGVMQNPRHLVRRRGQEARLRCSPMKGHSHVYWYRQLPEEGLKFMVYLQKENIIDESGMPKERFSAEFPKEGPSILRIQQVVRGDSAAYFCASSDNSNQPQHFGDGTRLSIL.

This clonotype has just a few counts. The chain employs TRBV12-3 or TRBV12-4 and TRBJ1-1; 7 bases fit TRBD1. There are 12 residues in the CDR3. With 5 bases clipped from V and 11 bases from J, the junction kept 8 bases outside the gene matches. CDR3 loop: CASSGERGRAFF. For the CDR3, the DNA is TGTGCCAGCAGTGGGGAGAGGGGGCGGGCTTTCTTT.

This clonotype was counted many times. The rearrangement uses TRBV12-3 or TRBV12-4 and TRBJ1-4, with D perhaps TRBD1 (6 bases). The V and J ends lost 6 bases and 7 bases respectively, with 15 bases between them. CDR3 length equals 14 residues. CDR3 DNA sequence: TGTGCCAGCAGAAAGGACAGCGGGAGTGAAAAACTGTTTTTT. Residues: CASRKDSGSEKLFF.

In its sample, this clonotype was seen many times. The gene calls are TRBV28 and TRBJ1-5, with a weak D call TRBD1 (6 bases). Trimming pared 8 bases from V and 2 bases from J, leaving 10 bases between. This CDR3 comprises 13 residues. Germline V CDR1 and CDR2: MDHEN, SYDVKM. CDR3 residues: CASLEGGNQPQHF. In DNA, the CDR3 is TGTGCCAGCCTGGAGGGGGGCAATCAGCCCCAGCATTTT.

This clonotype was seen a few times. The chain has TRBV27 and TRBJ1-1; D is unclear. The CDR3 sequence is 13 residues long. Deletions cut 9 bases from V and 2 bases from J, with 13 bases between. Germline CDR1 reads MNHEY; CDR2 reads SMNVEV (reference sequence). The CDR3 spells CASCPRLNTEAFF. The CDR3 region has the DNA TGTGCCAGTTGTCCTAGGCTTAACACTGAAGCTTTCTTT.

This clonotype was observed a handful of times. V and J are TRBV3-1 and TRBJ1-1; D is possibly TRBD1 (6 bases). Deletions cut 6 bases from V and 1 base from J, with 12 bases between. Looked up from germline, CDR1 is LGHDT and CDR2 is YNNKEL (reference sequence). CDR3 size: 14 residues. The CDR3 loop is CASRDSDRNTEAFF. The CDR3 DNA reads TGTGCCAGCAGAGACTCGGACAGGAACACTGAAGCTTTCTTT.

This clonotype was recorded many times. The chain combines TRBV28 with TRBJ2-3; tentatively, D is TRBD1 (5 bases). This CDR3 has 13 amino acids. Germline CDR1 reads MDHEN; CDR2 reads SYDVKM. The V end was cut by 7 bases, the J end by 4 bases, with 12 bases between. CDR3 coding DNA: TGTGCCAGCATTCAGGAAGGGGCAGATACGCAGTATTTT. This encodes CASIQEGADTQYF.

This clonotype has more than one count but fewer than ten. The chain combines TRBV14 with TRBJ2-2; 10 bases agree with TRBD2. V was pared by 3 bases and J by 4 bases, with 5 bases of the junction left unmatched. Germline assignment: CDR1 SGHDN and CDR2 FVKESK. The CDR3 has 16 residues. CDR3 DNA: TGTGCCAGCAGCCATGGGACTAGCGAACCCACCGGGGAGCTGTTTTTT. Its translation is CASSHGTSEPTGELFF.

The chain employs TRBV25-1 and TRBJ2-3; D is perhaps TRBD1 (6 bases). The V end was cut by 1 base, the J end by 4 bases, with 18 bases between. From germline, CDR1 is MGHDK and CDR2 SYGVNS. This CDR3 region has 17 residues. The CDR3 coding sequence is TGTGCCAGCAGTGAATGCAGGGGCCTTACATGGGCAGATACGCAGTATTTT. Its protein product is CASSECRGLTWADTQYF.

In this sample, this clonotype turned up a few times. The V and J genes are TRBV10-3 and TRBJ2-7; no clear D gene. The CDR3 runs 11 residues. V was cut by 0 bases and J by 6 bases, with 3 bases left in between. Per germline, CDR1 ENHRY and CDR2 SYGVKD. CDR3 region: CAISESVEQYF. The CDR3 bases are TGTGCCATCAGTGAGTCGGTCGAGCAGTACTTC.

This clonotype was seen repeatedly, ten times or more. V gene TRBV6-6 combines with J gene TRBJ1-1; no clear D gene. This CDR3 region has 11 residues. Deletions cut 0 bases from V and 8 bases from J, with 4 bases between. Germline CDR1 reads MNHNY; CDR2 reads SVGAGI (reference sequence). CDR3 bases: TGTGCCAGCAGTTACTCGTTGGAAGCTTTCTTT. Its protein is CASSYSLEAFF.

The table lists this clonotype with many counts. The genes are TRBV4-2 and TRBJ2-2, with TRBD2 identical over 8 bases. In germline, CDR1 is LGHNA, CDR2 YNFKEQ. The CDR3 is made up of 18 amino acids. Trimming removed 3 bases from V and 3 bases from J; junction bases left unmatched: 12. CDR3 coding DNA: TGTGCCAGCAGCCAGGACTTCCCGGGACTAGGGGACACCGGGGAGCTGTTTTTT. It yields the protein CASSQDFPGLGDTGELFF.

This clonotype was counted a few times. The rearrangement links TRBV6-6 to TRBJ1-1; possible D gene TRBD1, 5 bases. This CDR3 contains 15 residues. Trimming removed 4 bases at V and 2 bases at J, with 14 bases between. CDR1 and CDR2 (germline): MNHNY, SVGAGI (reference sequence). The CDR3 region has the DNA TGTGCCAGCAGTTCTCTAGGGGATATCAACACTGAAGCTTTCTTT. Amino acids: CASSSLGDINTEAFF.

This clonotype was counted many times. V is TRBV6-2 or TRBV6-3 and J is TRBJ2-1; 9 bases match TRBD2. Trimming removed 4 bases from V and 4 bases from J; junction bases left unmatched: 8. The germline gives CDR1 MNHEY, CDR2 SVGEGT. This CDR3 has 16 amino acids. In nucleotides, the CDR3 is TGTGCCAGCAGTTTCCATAGCGGGAGTGGGTACAATGAGCAGTTCTTC. It specifies CASSFHSGSGYNEQFF.

In this sample, this clonotype turned up a few times. J is TRBJ1-6 and V is TRBV7-2; unclear D gene. Germline loops: CDR1 SGHTA, CDR2 FQGNSA. CDR3 length equals 12 residues. V was cut by 5 bases and J by 11 bases, with 10 bases left in between. CDR3 region: CASSLGNPPLHF. DNA for the CDR3: TGTGCCAGCAGCCTAGGGAATCCACCCCTCCACTTT.

This clonotype has ten or more counts. The CDR3 region is CASSLEGAKNIQYF. The DNA for the CDR3 is TGTGCCAGCAGTCTGGAAGGAGCCAAAAACATTCAGTACTTC. The rearrangement uses TRBV7-9 and TRBJ2-4; D is unclear. V was pared by 6 bases and J by 0 bases, with 9 bases between. Germline V lookup: CDR1 SEHNR, CDR2 FQNEAQ (reference sequence). The CDR3 has 14 amino acids.

This clonotype was seen at least ten times. This chain joins TRBV28 and TRBJ1-5; a possible D gene is TRBD1 (5 bases). The V gene's germline CDR1 is MDHEN and CDR2 SYDVKM. Trimming shortened V by 3 bases and J by 4 bases, and 13 bases separated the two germline ends. The CDR3 is 15 residues long. The CDR3 DNA follows: TGTGCCAGCAGTTTTCGGGGCGGGGGTAATCAGCCCCAGCATTTT. Protein: CASSFRGGGNQPQHF.

This sequence joins TRBV15 and TRBJ2-7; D not resolved. Germline CDR1 is LNHNV and CDR2 is YYDKDF (reference sequence). V was clipped by 4 bases and J by 0 bases, with 7 bases between them. The CDR3 is made up of 13 amino acids. CDR3 nucleotide sequence: TGTGCCACCAGCACCGGCGCCTCCTACGAGCAGTACTTC. The encoded protein is CATSTGASYEQYF.

This clonotype was seen repeatedly, ten times or more. This chain connects TRBV15 to TRBJ2-7; TRBD2 is a possible D gene (5 bases). CDR1 and CDR2 (germline): LNHNV, YYDKDF (reference sequence). V lost 0 bases and J 2 bases, leaving 11 bases between the germline ends. The CDR3 extends over 15 amino acids. The CDR3 loop is CATSRDEGVAYEQYF. The CDR3, as DNA: TGTGCCACCAGCAGAGATGAGGGTGTAGCCTACGAGCAGTACTTC.

This clonotype was recorded at least ten times. V gene TRBV29-1 combines with J gene TRBJ2-3; 9 bases are shared with TRBD1. CDR3 length: 14 residues. V trimming: 1 base; J trimming: 2 bases; junction bases outside the gene matches: 1. Per germline, CDR1 SQVTM and CDR2 ANQGSEA. The CDR3 reads CSVEGTGATDTQYF. For the CDR3, the DNA is TGCAGCGTTGAAGGGACAGGGGCCACAGATACGCAGTATTTT.

This clonotype was recorded at least ten times. The V gene is TRBV9, the J gene TRBJ2-1; 7 bases agree with TRBD2. V dropped 4 bases and J dropped 3; count of bases not matched to a gene: 1. The CDR3 runs 13 residues. Germline lookup yields CDR1 SGDLS and CDR2 YYNGEE. DNA of the CDR3: TGTGCCAGCAGCAGGACTAGCTACAATGAGCAGTTCTTC. Its translation: CASSRTSYNEQFF.

The rearrangement joins TRBV12-3 or TRBV12-4 to TRBJ2-7, with TRBD2 matching 9 bases. The CDR3 is made up of 12 amino acids. V trimming: 6 bases; J trimming: 9 bases; junction bases outside the gene matches: 6. CDR3 coding DNA: TGTGCCAGCAGCTCCGGGACTAGCCGGCAGTACTTC. Amino acids: CASSSGTSRQYF.

The V and J genes are TRBV5-6 and TRBJ2-2; no clear D. Germline CDR1 reads SGHDT; CDR2 reads YYEEEE. V was trimmed by 3 bases and J by 6 bases, leaving 9 bases between them. CDR3 length: 13 residues. The CDR3 DNA reads TGTGCCAGCAGCTGGCAGGACCCCGGGGAGCTGTTTTTT. Translation gives CASSWQDPGELFF. The full variable domain, its missing parts supplied by reference TRBV5-6 and TRBJ2-2, is DAGVTQSPTHLIKTRGQQVTLRCSPKSGHDTVSWYQQALGQGPQFIFQYYEEEERQRGNFPDRFSGHQFPNYSSELNVNALLLGDSALYLCASSWQDPGELFFGEGSRLTVL.

This clonotype has only a few counts. The chain combines TRBV7-2 with TRBJ2-5; D could derive from TRBD1 or TRBD2 (6 bases each). The V gene's germline CDR1 is SGHTA and CDR2 FQGNSA. V lost 4 bases and J lost 7, with 13 bases in between. The CDR3 sequence is 13 residues long. DNA for the CDR3: TGTGCCAGCAGCTCAAAGGGGGGAAGGACCCAGTACTTC. Encoded protein: CASSSKGGRTQYF.

This clonotype appeared many times. The chain links TRBV6-6 to TRBJ1-1; no clear D. In germline, CDR1 is MNHNY, CDR2 SVGAGI (reference sequence). This CDR3 comprises 13 residues. V lost 4 bases and J lost 5, with 11 bases in between. The CDR3 bases are TGTGCCAGCAGTTGGTCAGCGGGAACTGAAGCTTTCTTT. Its translation: CASSWSAGTEAFF.

This clonotype has more than one count but fewer than ten. The rearrangement links TRBV6-5 to TRBJ2-6, with unresolved D. Trimming removed 6 bases at V and 5 bases at J, with 14 bases between. In germline, CDR1 is MNHEY, CDR2 SVGAGI. The CDR3 has 15 residues. The CDR3, as DNA: TGTGCCAGCAGCCGCGTTGTCTGGAGGGCCAACGTCCTGACTTTC. Protein product: CASSRVVWRANVLTF.